Below are 12 T cell receptor beta chains sequenced from a single sample in a study of blood T cell repertoires in COVID-19. Produced via immunoSEQ multiplex PCR; TCRdb's table is partial and in-frame only. The table lists approximately 150,000 clones, about 90% of them singletons. Sequencing used PBMCs or T cells enriched from blood (not recorded which). All receptors come from a human donor with acute COVID-19. The donor label of this sample is uncertain.

This chain joins TRBV30 and TRBJ1-2; D not certain. The V gene's germline CDR1 is GTSNPN and CDR2 SVGIG (reference sequence). This CDR3 comprises 14 residues. V was shortened by 4 bases and J by 6 bases, with 18 bases between the two germline ends. The CDR3 here is CAWKAAGNLNGYTF. CDR3 DNA: TGTGCCTGGAAGGCCGCCGGGAACCTGAATGGCTACACCTTC. The whole variable domain, remainder taken from reference TRBV30 and TRBJ1-2, is SQTIHQWPATLVQPVGSPLSLECTVEGTSNPNLYWYRQAAGRGLQLLFYSVGIGQISSEVPQNLSASRPQDRQFILSSKKLLLSDSGFYLCAWKAAGNLNGYTFGSGTRLTVV.

V gene TRBV6-5 combines with J gene TRBJ2-7; 10 bases are a match to TRBD1. V lost 6 bases and J lost 0; bases outside the gene matches: 5. Looked up from germline, CDR1 is MNHEY and CDR2 is SVGAGI. The CDR3 length is 15 residues. In DNA form, the CDR3 reads TGTGCCAGCAGGGAGGGACAGGGGAGCTCCTACGAGCAGTACTTC. Amino acid sequence: CASREGQGSSYEQYF.

The chain employs TRBV19 and TRBJ2-1; weak D call: TRBD2 (6 bases). This CDR3 region has 14 residues. The germline V gene has CDR1 LNHDA and CDR2 SQIVND (reference sequence). The ends were cut back, 8 bases at V and 1 base at J, with 12 bases in the middle. Written as DNA, the CDR3 is TGTGCCAGTTTACAGCGGGTATCCTACAATGAGCAGTTCTTC. It codes for CASLQRVSYNEQFF.

The genes are TRBV4-1 and TRBJ1-1; no reliable D call. This CDR3 spans 15 amino acids. Trimming pared 0 bases from V and 1 base from J, leaving 9 bases between. Germline lookup yields CDR1 MGHRA and CDR2 YSYEKL. CDR3: CASSQDGRANTEAFF. CDR3 bases: TGCGCCAGCAGCCAAGATGGGCGGGCGAACACTGAAGCTTTCTTT.

The rearrangement links TRBV9 to TRBJ1-2, with 7 nucleotides matching TRBD1. The germline V gene encodes CDR1 SGDLS and CDR2 YYNGEE. This CDR3 is built from 14 residues. Germline trimming cut 6 bases from V and 4 bases from J; bases unmatched to any gene: 9. This CDR3 reads CASNNRGGSYGYTF. The CDR3 coding sequence is TGTGCCAGCAACAACAGGGGTGGTAGCTATGGCTACACCTTC.

V and J are TRBV7-8 and TRBJ2-2, with TRBD1 matching 8 bases. V was clipped by 1 base and J by 3 bases; unmatched bases: 4. This CDR3 contains 16 residues. Germline V gene data show CDR1 as SGHVS and CDR2 as FQNEAQ. In DNA form, the CDR3 reads TGTGCCAGCAGCTTAGTGGTGGGACAGGACACCGGGGAGCTGTTTTTT. This translates into CASSLVVGQDTGELFF.

DNA of the CDR3: TGTGCCAGCAGCTTCAGGACAGGGGTGTTGAACACTGAAGCTTTCTTT. This codes for CASSFRTGVLNTEAFF. This chain joins TRBV5-4 and TRBJ1-1; 9 bases align to TRBD1. The germline CDR1 and CDR2 sequences are SGHNT and YYREEE (reference sequence). The length of the CDR3 is 16 residues. Trimming cost V 2 bases and J 0 bases; bases outside gene matches: 5.

The rearrangement links TRBV14 to TRBJ2-7; 9 bases are a match to TRBD1. The V gene's germline CDR1 is SGHDN and CDR2 FVKESK. The V and J ends lost 3 bases and 5 bases, in that order; junction bases with no gene match: 8. The CDR3 spans 15 residues. DNA for the CDR3: TGTGCCAGCAGCCACATCGGACAGGGGATCGACGAGCAGTACTTC. Its translation: CASSHIGQGIDEQYF.

A single count supports this clone. The rearrangement uses TRBV2 and TRBJ2-7; D possibly corresponds to TRBD1 (5 bases). V lost 5 bases and J 1 base, leaving 9 bases between the germline ends. There are 13 residues in the CDR3. Germline V lookup: CDR1 SNHLY, CDR2 FYNNEI. In DNA form, the CDR3 reads TGTGCCAGCAGTCAACAGGATTCCTACGAGCAGTACTTC. This codes for CASSQQDSYEQYF. The full variable domain, its missing parts supplied by reference TRBV2 and TRBJ2-7, is EPEVTQTPSHQVTQMGQEVILRCVPISNHLYFYWYRQILGQKVEFLVSFYNNEISEKSEIFDDQFSVERPDGSNFTLKIRSTKLEDSAMYFCASSQQDSYEQYFGPGTRLTVT.

This clone was seen more than once but under ten times. The genes are TRBV7-9 and TRBJ2-3; D unresolved. V lost 5 bases, J lost 0 bases, and 3 bases lay in between. This CDR3 has 12 amino acids. Germline-derived CDR1 and CDR2 are SEHNR and FQNEAQ (reference sequence). The DNA of the CDR3 is TGTGCCAGCAGCCCTAGCACAGATACGCAGTATTTT. Residues: CASSPSTDTQYF.

The J gene is TRBJ2-2, the V gene TRBV10-3, with 9 positions matching TRBD1. With V trimmed by 5 bases and J by 0 bases, 7 bases remained unmatched. This CDR3 has 17 amino acids. CDR1 is ENHRY, CDR2 SYGVKD, per germline. The CDR3 sequence is CAISRTGDTANTGELFF. In DNA, the CDR3 is TGTGCCATCAGTCGGACAGGGGACACCGCGAACACCGGGGAGCTGTTTTTT.

The chain recombines TRBV19 with TRBJ2-7; possible D gene TRBD1, 6 bases. The germline CDR1 and CDR2 sequences are LNHDA and SQIVND (reference sequence). V lost 3 bases and J lost 2, with 14 bases in between. The CDR3 extends over 15 amino acids. This chain's CDR3 is CASSIKGGRTYEQYF. The CDR3 bases are TGTGCCAGTAGTATTAAAGGGGGAAGGACCTACGAGCAGTACTTC.